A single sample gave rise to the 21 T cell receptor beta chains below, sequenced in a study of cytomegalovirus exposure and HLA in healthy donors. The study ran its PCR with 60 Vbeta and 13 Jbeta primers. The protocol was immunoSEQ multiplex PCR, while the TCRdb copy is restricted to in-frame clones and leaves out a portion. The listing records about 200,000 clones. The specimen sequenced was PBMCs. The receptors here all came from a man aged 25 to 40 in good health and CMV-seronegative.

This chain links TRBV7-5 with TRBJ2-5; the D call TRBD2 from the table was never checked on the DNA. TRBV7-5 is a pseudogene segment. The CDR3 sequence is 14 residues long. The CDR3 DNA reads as TGTGCCAGAAGTGTACCCGGTTTCATCCGGACCCAGTACTTC. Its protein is CARSVPGFIRTQYF.

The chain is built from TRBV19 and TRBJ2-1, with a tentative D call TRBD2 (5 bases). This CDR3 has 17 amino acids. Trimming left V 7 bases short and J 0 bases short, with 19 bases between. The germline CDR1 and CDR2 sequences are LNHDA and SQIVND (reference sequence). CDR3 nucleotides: TGTGCCAGTATTTCCAGCGGAGCTCCAATCTCCTACAATGAGCAGTTCTTC. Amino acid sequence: CASISSGAPISYNEQFF.

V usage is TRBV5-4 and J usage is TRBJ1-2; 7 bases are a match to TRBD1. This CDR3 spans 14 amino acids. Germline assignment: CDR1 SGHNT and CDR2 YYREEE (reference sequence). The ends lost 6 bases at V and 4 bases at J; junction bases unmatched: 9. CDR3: CASNRDSRPYGYTF. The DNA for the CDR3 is TGTGCCAGCAACCGGGACAGCCGACCCTATGGCTACACCTTC.

Here the CDR3 reads CASSARAGERTGELFF. The CDR3 bases are TGTGCCAGCAGCGCCAGGGCGGGGGAAAGGACCGGGGAGCTGTTTTTT. The J gene is TRBJ2-2, the V gene TRBV9; TRBD2 matches at 7 bases. The CDR3 totals 16 residues. Germline CDR1 reads SGDLS; CDR2 reads YYNGEE. Trimming took 3 bases from V and 5 from J; bases not matched to a gene: 10.

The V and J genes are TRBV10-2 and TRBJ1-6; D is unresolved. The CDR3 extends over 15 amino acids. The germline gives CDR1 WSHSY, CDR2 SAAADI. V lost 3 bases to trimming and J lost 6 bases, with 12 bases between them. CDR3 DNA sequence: TGCGCCAGCAGTGACGCGGAGATGGGTAATTCACCCCTCCACTTT. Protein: CASSDAEMGNSPLHF.

As DNA, the CDR3 is TGCGCCAGCAGCTTAGGACCCACAGGGAACCAAGAGACCCAGTACTTC. Residues: CASSLGPTGNQETQYF. J is TRBJ2-5 and V is TRBV5-1; tentatively, D is TRBD1 (6 bases). Germline V gene data show CDR1 as SGHRS and CDR2 as YFSETQ. This CDR3 is built from 16 residues. Trimming pared 2 bases from V and 0 bases from J, leaving 14 bases between.

The CDR3 DNA sequence: TGTGCCAGCAGCTTAGGAATAGAACCGGGGAATCAGTACTTC. It is translated as CASSLGIEPGNQYF. This chain joins TRBV13 and TRBJ2-7; tentatively, D is TRBD2 (5 bases). Per germline, CDR1 PRHDT and CDR2 FYEKMQ (reference sequence). The CDR3 is 14 residues long. Trimming left V 0 bases short and J 10 bases short, with 16 bases between. The variable domain in full, completed from reference TRBV13 and TRBJ2-7, reads AAGVIQSPRHLIKEKRETATLKCYPIPRHDTVYWYQQGPGQDPQFLISFYEKMQSDKGSIPDRFSAQQFSDYHSELNMSSLELGDSALYFCASSLGIEPGNQYFGPGTRLTVT.

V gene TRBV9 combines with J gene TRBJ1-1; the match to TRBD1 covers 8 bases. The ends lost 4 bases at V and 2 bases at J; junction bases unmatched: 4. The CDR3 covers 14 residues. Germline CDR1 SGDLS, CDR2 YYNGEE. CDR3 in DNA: TGTGCCAGCAGCAGAGGACAGGGAAACACTGAAGCTTTCTTT. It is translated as CASSRGQGNTEAFF.

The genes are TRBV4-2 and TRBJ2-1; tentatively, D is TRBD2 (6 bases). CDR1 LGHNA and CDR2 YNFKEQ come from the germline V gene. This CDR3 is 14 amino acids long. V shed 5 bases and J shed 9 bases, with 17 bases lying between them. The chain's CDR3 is CASSGGAERGEQFF. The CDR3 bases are TGTGCCAGCAGCGGCGGGGCCGAACGGGGTGAGCAGTTCTTC.

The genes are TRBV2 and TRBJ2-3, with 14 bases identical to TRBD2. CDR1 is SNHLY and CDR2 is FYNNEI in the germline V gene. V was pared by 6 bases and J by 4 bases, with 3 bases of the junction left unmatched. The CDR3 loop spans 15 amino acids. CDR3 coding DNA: TGTGCCAGCAGAAGGACTAGCGGGAGGTCAGATACGCAGTATTTT. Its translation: CASRRTSGRSDTQYF.

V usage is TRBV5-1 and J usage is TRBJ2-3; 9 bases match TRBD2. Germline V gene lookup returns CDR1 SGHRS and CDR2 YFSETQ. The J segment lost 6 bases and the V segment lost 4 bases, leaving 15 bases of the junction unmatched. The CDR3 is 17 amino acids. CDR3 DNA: TGCGCCAGCAGCCTGGGGACAGCCGGGACTAGCATTGATACGCAGTATTTT. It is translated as CASSLGTAGTSIDTQYF.

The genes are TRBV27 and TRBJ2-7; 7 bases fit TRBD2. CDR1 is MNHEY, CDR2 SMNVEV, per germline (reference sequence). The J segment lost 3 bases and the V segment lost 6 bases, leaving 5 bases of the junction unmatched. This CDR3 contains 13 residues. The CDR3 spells CASRRPGGYEQYF. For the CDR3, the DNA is TGTGCCAGCAGGCGACCGGGGGGCTACGAGCAGTACTTC.

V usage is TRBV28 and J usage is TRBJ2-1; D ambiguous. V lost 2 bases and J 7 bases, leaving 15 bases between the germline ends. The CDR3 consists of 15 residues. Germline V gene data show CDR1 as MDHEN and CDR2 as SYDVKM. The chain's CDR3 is CASSLPSTPMNEQFF. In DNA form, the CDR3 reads TGTGCCAGCAGTTTACCGTCTACTCCTATGAATGAGCAGTTCTTC.

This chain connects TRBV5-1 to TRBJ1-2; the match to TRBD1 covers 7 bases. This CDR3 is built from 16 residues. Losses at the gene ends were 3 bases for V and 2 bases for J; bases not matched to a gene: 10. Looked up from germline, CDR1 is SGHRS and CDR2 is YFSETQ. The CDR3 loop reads CASSSEQGTRNYGYTF. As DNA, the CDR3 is TGCGCCAGCAGCTCGGAACAGGGGACCCGGAACTATGGCTACACCTTC.

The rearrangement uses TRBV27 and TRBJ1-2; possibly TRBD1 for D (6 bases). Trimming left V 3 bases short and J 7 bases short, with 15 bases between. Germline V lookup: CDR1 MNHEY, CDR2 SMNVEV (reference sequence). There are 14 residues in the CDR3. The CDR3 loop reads CASSFEQGKRGYTF. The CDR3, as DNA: TGTGCCAGCAGTTTTGAGCAGGGGAAGCGTGGCTACACCTTC.

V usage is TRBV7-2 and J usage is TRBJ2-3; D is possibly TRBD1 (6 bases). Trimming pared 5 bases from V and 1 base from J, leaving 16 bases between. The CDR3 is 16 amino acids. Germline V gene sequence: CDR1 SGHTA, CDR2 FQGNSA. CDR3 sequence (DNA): TGTGCCAGCAGCCCCTTATTCGCAGGGGGCACAGATACGCAGTATTTT. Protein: CASSPLFAGGTDTQYF. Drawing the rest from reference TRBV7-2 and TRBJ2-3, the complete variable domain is GAGVSQSPSNKVTEKGKDVELRCDPISGHTALYWYRQSLGQGLEFLIYFQGNSAPDKSGLPSDRFSAERTGGSVSTLTIQRTQQEDSAVYLCASSPLFAGGTDTQYFGPGTRLTVL.

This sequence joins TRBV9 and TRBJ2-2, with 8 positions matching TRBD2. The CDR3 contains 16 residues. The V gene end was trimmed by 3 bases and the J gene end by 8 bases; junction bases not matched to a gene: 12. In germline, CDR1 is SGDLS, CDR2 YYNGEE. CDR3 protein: CASSGRGGSDRGELFF. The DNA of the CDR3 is TGTGCCAGCAGCGGCCGGGGGGGGAGTGACAGAGGGGAGCTGTTTTTT.

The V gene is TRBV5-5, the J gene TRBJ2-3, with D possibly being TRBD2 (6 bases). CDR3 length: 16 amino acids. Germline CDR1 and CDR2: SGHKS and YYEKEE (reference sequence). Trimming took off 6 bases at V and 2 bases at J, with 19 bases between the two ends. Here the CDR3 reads CASTKIGGLHTDTQYF. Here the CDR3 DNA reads TGTGCCAGCACCAAAATCGGGGGACTGCACACAGATACGCAGTATTTT.

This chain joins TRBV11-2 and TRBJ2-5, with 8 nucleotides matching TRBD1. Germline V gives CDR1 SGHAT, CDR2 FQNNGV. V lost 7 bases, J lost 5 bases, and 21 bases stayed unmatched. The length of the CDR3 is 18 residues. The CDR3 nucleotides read TGTGCCAGCACCCCAAATGGAGGGAGACAGGGGTATTTGGAGACCCAGTACTTC. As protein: CASTPNGGRQGYLETQYF.

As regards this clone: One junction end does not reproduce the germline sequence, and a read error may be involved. DNA for the CDR3: TGTGCCAGCAGAGAAGCCAGGGGATTAAAAAGCTCACCCCTCCACTTT. This translates into CASREARGLKSSPLHF. J is TRBJ1-6 and V is TRBV6-1; D perhaps matches TRBD1 (6 bases). The CDR3 has 16 amino acids. The germline V gene encodes CDR1 MNHNS and CDR2 SASEGT.

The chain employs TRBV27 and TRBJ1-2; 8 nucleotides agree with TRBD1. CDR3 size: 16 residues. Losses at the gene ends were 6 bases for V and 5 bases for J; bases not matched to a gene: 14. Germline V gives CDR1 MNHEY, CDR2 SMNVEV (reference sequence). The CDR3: CASSETGVRSAYGYTF. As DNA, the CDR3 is TGTGCCAGCAGCGAGACAGGGGTGAGATCTGCGTATGGCTACACCTTC.